This record covers a single T cell receptor (beta chain). The antigen is not known. This sample is drawn from a study of cytomegalovirus exposure and HLA in healthy donors. Findings of the study overall: Trimming of TCR beta V- and J-genes showed a link, identified in a later analysis, to a missense DCLRE1C variant.

The primer mix had 60 Vbeta and 13 Jbeta primers. The table came from immunoSEQ multiplex PCR; TCRdb's copy has only in-frame clones and leaves some out. The data show around 200,000 clones, around 67% seen once. Healthy bone marrow donors supplied every sample. Although they were nominally healthy when sampled, donors likely had unrecorded immune exposures. The clonotype comes from a woman aged 25-40 years in good health and CMV-seropositive. The material sequenced was PBMCs.

The CDR3 is CSAARNTGELFF. In DNA, the CDR3 is TGCAGCGCCGCCAGGAACACCGGGGAGCTGTTTTTT. This sequence joins TRBV29-1 and TRBJ2-2; D uncertain. Deletions cut 7 bases from V and 1 base from J, with 7 bases between. The germline V gene encodes CDR1 SQVTM and CDR2 ANQGSEA. The CDR3 covers 12 residues.